These 4 T cell receptor beta chains share one sample of origin, sequenced in a study of OX40 agonist ivuxolimab in advanced cancers. Sequencing used immunoSEQ multiplex PCR; TCRdb keeps in-frame clones, though not all of them. The data hold about 82,000 clones, with around 90% observed a single time. This specimen was CD4+ or CD8+ T cells sorted from blood, taken in a trial of the OX40 agonist ivuxolimab. These receptor sequences come from an adult with an advanced solid tumor such as melanoma, head and neck, liver or kidney cancer.

In its sample, this clone was seen a few times. The chain is built from TRBV7-9 and TRBJ2-1; D is possibly TRBD1 (6 bases). The CDR3 is 17 amino acids. The germline gives CDR1 SEHNR, CDR2 FQNEAQ (reference sequence). V lost 5 bases and J lost 0, with 17 bases in between. The CDR3 DNA sequence: TGTGCCAGCAGCCCCCGACAGGCCTTAAGCTCCTACAATGAGCAGTTCTTC. Its translation: CASSPRQALSSYNEQFF.

The rearrangement uses TRBV5-1 and TRBJ2-1, with unresolved D. Trimming took off 2 bases at V and 0 bases at J, with 18 bases between the two ends. The length of the CDR3 is 18 residues. CDR1 is SGHRS and CDR2 is YFSETQ in the germline V gene. This chain's CDR3 is CASSFEVSTLSSYNEQFF. In DNA form, the CDR3 reads TGCGCCAGCAGCTTTGAGGTTTCCACTCTCAGCTCCTACAATGAGCAGTTCTTC.

The V call is TRBV27, the J call TRBJ2-1; D might be TRBD1 or TRBD2, each matching 5 bases. The germline V and J ends were trimmed by 4 bases and 2 bases, with 12 bases remaining between them. Per germline, CDR1 MNHEY and CDR2 SMNVEV (reference sequence). This CDR3 has 15 amino acids. The CDR3: CASSSRGDPYNEQFF. The CDR3 DNA follows: TGTGCCAGCAGTTCGAGAGGGGACCCCTACAATGAGCAGTTCTTC.

The genes are TRBV7-3 and TRBJ2-1; 13 positions match TRBD2. Germline CDR1 reads SGHTA; CDR2 reads FQGTGA. The CDR3 loop spans 16 amino acids. J gave up 4 bases and V 2 bases, and 2 bases lay outside the gene matches. CDR3 protein: CASSLGTSGAYNEQFF. DNA for the CDR3: TGTGCCAGCAGCTTAGGGACTAGCGGGGCTTACAATGAGCAGTTCTTC.